The entry below describes one TCR beta chain. The antigen this receptor binds is unknown. No base quality values were provided; no much bigger clone lies one nucleotide off. V is clipped by 0 bases and J by 3 bases, and the sequence between their germline boundaries is 3 bases long. According to the germline V gene (reference sequence), CDR1 reads LNHNV and CDR2 reads YYDKDF. The CDR3, from cysteine to phenylalanine, totals 12 residues. Left in the record is the CDR3 DNA by itself, 36 bases read in frame from the first base. The cohort consisted of some 670 healthy bone marrow donors. Cohort members were all nominally healthy when sampled, although unrecorded immune exposures were likely present. The donor tested CMV seronegative and was one of the 352 seronegative cohort members. Each donor provided a peripheral blood sample, and peripheral blood mononuclear cells were used for TCR beta sequencing. Genomic DNA extraction from the blood cell samples was performed with the Qiagen DNeasy Blood Extraction Kit.

Libraries were prepared through the immunoSEQ multiplex PCR assay. The multiplex PCR relied on a mix of 60 forward primers for TCR Vbeta segments and 13 reverse primers for TCR Jbeta segments. Amplification of the CDR3 region of rearranged TCR beta genes was performed with a multiplex PCR assay on genomic DNA. On the Illumina HiSeq System, the amplified TCR beta libraries were sequenced as 87-base-pair reads. For the original study's pipeline: A later analysis counted some 74 million unique TCR beta chains across the 670 or so repertoires, and some 11 million of these chains were shared by at least two donors. Raw reads were error-corrected and collapsed into unique sequences by a nearest-neighbor algorithm in which closely related sequences were merged to remove PCR and sequencing errors. V, D and J gene segments were assigned by aligning CDR3 sequences to IMGT reference sequences. For a sequence to be retained, a match of at least six nucleotides to both a V gene segment and a J gene segment was required. A rearrangement counted as productive if the CDR3 had no stop codons and remained in frame with V and J, and every other rearrangement counted as non-productive. Following IMGT convention, CDR3 was defined as the stretch from the second conserved V-encoded cysteine to the conserved J-encoded phenylalanine. Sequences without an unambiguous match to a single V gene segment were excluded from the earlier analysis of about 630 of the donors. An earlier analysis of approximately 590 of the donors classified V segments as functional when productive rearrangements were above 56.7% and as segregating when the standard deviation between donors was above 5%. To diagnose cytomegalovirus status from the catalog of TCR beta chain sequences, a statistical classification framework was built. V and J gene assignment, in a later analysis, came from comparing TCR nucleotide sequences with IMGT/GENE-DB human TR gene sequences. In a later analysis, CDR3 sequences and most-parsimonious VDJ recombination scenarios were assigned using the TCRdist pipeline. A later analysis defined each TCR beta chain by its CDR3 amino acid sequence plus V-gene family, and excluded reads lacking a unique V-gene family. A later analysis removed 450 to 600 highly shared, low-generation-probability nucleotide sequences to deal with suspected cross-contamination and a sequencing artifact. In a later analysis, a clonal expansion index for each public chain was calculated from normalized within-repertoire ranks of inferred template counts. In a later analysis, generation probabilities were computed with a VDJ recombination model fitted to out-of-frame rearrangements, and the resulting probabilities were checked against IGoR. In a later analysis, TCR-TCR, TCR-HLA and TCR-CMV co-occurrence was scored with hypergeometric tests, and a repertoire-size bias correction was applied to TCR pairs. A later analysis estimated false discovery rates by permuting HLA or CMV assignments 20 times. In a later analysis, co-occurring TCRs were grouped with DBSCAN, and TCRdist sequence similarity was added when clustering was performed within HLA-allele-positive subsets. Repertoires with fewer than 30,000 or more than 120,000 public chains, plus five repertoires with anomalous nucleotide sharing, were excluded from co-occurrence clustering. The source is immuneACCESS, and TCRdb retained only in-frame sequences with V and J called. Part of the clones is not carried over; for the studies checked, unresolved V genes explain less than half of this, and the remainder is unexplained. V and J calls and clone size are those listed in that table; D and trimming were worked out from the DNA. Across this sample there are more than 250,000 clones, with 70% to 90% seen only once. The ten largest clones capture about 2.3% of the sample.

This sample stems from a study of cytomegalovirus exposure and HLA in healthy donors (dated by TCRdb to about 2017). For context, the study as a whole: According to an earlier analysis of several hundred of the donors, about 179 million T cells yielded 90 million to 140 million unique TCR beta sequences and around 280 Gb of sequence data. Donor age, sex, ethnicity and CMV serostatus were collected together with the repertoire data. An early release covering about 600 HLA-typed donors comprised around 300 gigabases of sequencing data and around 80 million unique TCR sequences. The study aimed to test whether cataloging public T cell receptors could reveal signatures of past pathogen exposure. Along with the roughly 670-subject first cohort, a separate validation cohort of over 90 different subjects was used. Among about 400 genotyped donors of the cohort, an average of roughly 230,000 unique TCR beta nucleotide sequences was sequenced per donor, of which approximately 18% were non-productive. A later analysis re-analyzed previously published TCR beta repertoires from about 600 donors and added high-resolution HLA genotyping to study TCR occurrence patterns. In an earlier analysis of a few hundred of the donors, high-throughput TCR beta sequencing was used to judge whether each TCR beta V gene segment behaved as functional or pseudogenic. Genome-wide SNP genotypes for about 55% of the roughly 670 donors were used in a later genetic analysis, which treated that subset as a discovery cohort. Using immunosequencing, the study profiled T cell repertoires from around 680 subjects and related those repertoires to cytomegalovirus serostatus. Rather than using new phenotypic data, the later analysis identified candidate immune exposures from TCR beta sequences and from how often those sequences occurred across donors. All discovery cohort repertoires had been generated on a single sequencing platform. Typing coverage varied by locus: 629-630 donors for A, B, C, DRB1 and DQB1; more than 500 for DQA1; more than 600 for DPA1; more than 450 for DPB1. The genetic ancestry cluster associated with self-reported Caucasian donors included about 84% of the roughly 390 genotyped donors. HLA typing covered class I and class II loci at four-digit resolution. High-throughput TCR immunosequencing, statistical association of individual TCRs with disease status, and machine learning were combined to predict cytomegalovirus infection status. Four to six DR-DQ haplotypes were handled as single units for association and clustering, since linkage in the cohort was strong. Study-wide findings and limitations: A group of highly shared sequence variants was considered likely to be a technical artifact of the sequencing pipeline. A later analysis associated 17,000 or so TCR beta sequences with specific HLA alleles at a false discovery rate of 0.05. According to a later analysis, most CMV-associated TCR beta chains appeared to be HLA-restricted, and the HLA associations seemed to be driven largely by CMV exposure. Broadly in line with IMGT annotations, most TCR beta V segments showed up in productive rearrangements about 87% or about 30% of the time in an earlier analysis of around 550 of the donors. The 87-base-pair reads could not distinguish some IMGT-functional V segments, including TRBV6-2 and TRBV6-3, so those segments were excluded. Roughly uniform sequencing depth across donors was assumed in presence/absence analyses, although this assumption may not hold. An association between a missense DCLRE1C variant and V-gene and J-gene trimming of TCR beta chains was found in a later genetic analysis and replicated in an independent cohort. Linkage disequilibrium might explain the correlated functional status among segregating V segments, but an unknown experimental factor could not be excluded. When HLA alleles, especially DR and DQ, strongly co-occurred, TCR associations were difficult to assign to individual alleles. According to a later analysis, parvovirus B19, influenza, CMV and Epstein-Barr virus appeared linked to several top co-occurrence clusters. Seventeen rarely observed V segments, including chromosome 9 orphons, were excluded from the earlier analysis of just under 600 of the donors because counts were too low. Only TCR beta chains were sequenced in this cohort, and the absence of alpha or paired-chain data limited detectable features. A later analysis found that TCR association rates varied across HLA loci, with DRB1 alleles showing the most associated TCRs and HLA-C alleles the fewest. A further reported finding was that TCR beta sequences accurately predicted the HLA-A and HLA-B alleles for most subjects in the first cohort. According to the authors, the approach could potentially be generalized to other disease states and immunological phenotypes. A later analysis found that HLA-associated TCR beta chains were more clonally expanded and had lower generation probabilities than equally common non-associated chains. In vitro tests confirmed that a few of the cytomegalovirus-associated TCR beta chains recognize cytomegalovirus antigens. Compared with the roughly 600-donor mean, donors in an Asian-associated ancestry cluster had fewer N-insertions in productive TCRs, according to a later genetic analysis. In both the original and validation cohorts, the classifier was reported to diagnose cytomegalovirus status with high specificity and sensitivity. For the cohort, immune exposure information was limited to CMV serostatus. A total of 150 to 200 TCR beta chains were listed by the study as associated with cytomegalovirus. HLA typing was unavailable for some donors at each locus, so association tests used only the typed subset. Most TCR sequences were seen in very few donors, while some public TCRs were found in many individuals.

This clonotype was sampled from a woman aged 18-29 years in good health and CMV-seronegative. This chain is built from TRBV15 and TRBJ2-7; the D segment cannot be called with confidence. Sample: PBMCs. The CDR3 protein: CATSRDNYEQYF. The base sequence is TGTGCCACCAGCAGAGATAACTACGAGCAGTACTTC.